Shown below are 24 T cell receptor beta chains from a single sample sequenced in a study of cytomegalovirus exposure and HLA in healthy donors. PCR involved 60 Vbeta and 13 Jbeta primers. TCRdb keeps only in-frame clones here, not all; method: immunoSEQ multiplex PCR. This sample has roughly 220,000 clones, with approximately 70% found just once. Sequencing was done on a sample of PBMCs. The receptors derive from a man aged 35 to 55 in good health and CMV-seropositive.

The CDR3 DNA follows: TGTGCCAGCAGTGAAGGAGGGTTTGGGGAAAAACTGTTTTTT. It encodes CASSEGGFGEKLFF. The chain employs TRBV6-1 and TRBJ1-4; D uncertain. CDR3 length: 14 amino acids. The V gene lost 1 base and the J gene lost 8 bases, with 11 bases spanning the gap. In germline, CDR1 is MNHNS, CDR2 SASEGT.

The chain has TRBV4-1 and TRBJ1-5; D may be TRBD1 (6 bases). Per the germline V gene, CDR1 is MGHRA and CDR2 is YSYEKL. The CDR3 has 17 amino acids. V lost 1 base and J 1 base, leaving 14 bases between the germline ends. This CDR3 reads CASSQVIGGVSNQPQHF. In DNA form, the CDR3 reads TGCGCCAGCAGCCAAGTAATAGGGGGTGTGAGCAATCAGCCCCAGCATTTT.

The CDR3 loop is CASSYRDTSYEQYF. In DNA form, the CDR3 reads TGTGCCAGCAGTTATCGGGACACCTCCTACGAGCAGTACTTC. The chain joins TRBV6-5 to TRBJ2-7; TRBD1 might be the D (6 bases). CDR3 length: 14 residues. V lost 3 bases to trimming and J lost 0 bases, with 9 bases between them. In germline, CDR1 is MNHEY, CDR2 SVGAGI.

The chain has TRBV23-1 and TRBJ2-6; D possibly corresponds to TRBD1 (6 bases). TRBV23-1 is annotated as an ORF whose role is uncertain. The CDR3 totals 20 residues. Deletions cut 8 bases from V and 3 bases from J, with 29 bases between. Here the CDR3 reads CASGPLLTGGSAIGANVLTF. DNA of the CDR3: TGCGCCAGCGGCCCACTATTGACAGGTGGGTCTGCGATTGGGGCCAACGTCCTGACTTTC.

This chain joins TRBV2 and TRBJ1-1; D gene ambiguous. V lost 5 bases and J 1 base, leaving 8 bases between the germline ends. Germline values: CDR1 SNHLY, CDR2 FYNNEI. CDR3 size: 13 residues. DNA for the CDR3: TGTGCCAGCAGTCTTAATAAGAACACTGAAGCTTTCTTT. It encodes CASSLNKNTEAFF.

This clone appeared a single time. The rearrangement joins TRBV7-9 to TRBJ1-2; maybe TRBD1 (6 bases). Germline V gene data show CDR1 as SEHNR and CDR2 as FQNEAQ (reference sequence). The CDR3 is made up of 13 amino acids. Trimming removed 9 bases from V and 2 bases from J, with 13 bases in between. This CDR3 reads CASYPGGNYGYTF. The CDR3, as DNA: TGTGCCAGTTACCCGGGGGGCAACTATGGCTACACCTTC.

This sequence joins TRBV2 and TRBJ1-2; 7 positions match TRBD1. Per germline, CDR1 SNHLY and CDR2 FYNNEI. Trimming cost V 7 bases and J 8 bases; bases outside gene matches: 16. The CDR3 spans 15 residues. In DNA form, the CDR3 reads TGTGCCAGCATGGTTAGTAGGGGGCTTGTCGGAGGCTACACCTTC. The encoded protein is CASMVSRGLVGGYTF.

The chain recombines TRBV15 with TRBJ2-1; a weak D match, TRBD2 (6 bases). Germline lookup yields CDR1 LNHNV and CDR2 YYDKDF (reference sequence). The CDR3 has 15 amino acids. Trimming cost V 5 bases and J 2 bases, with 13 bases left between them. The CDR3 protein is CATSEGTSAYNEQFF. The CDR3 region has the DNA TGTGCCACCAGCGAGGGGACTTCCGCCTACAATGAGCAGTTCTTC.

This clone has more than one count but fewer than ten. This chain uses TRBV7-2 with TRBJ2-7; 9 bases align to TRBD2. Germline CDR1 SGHTA, CDR2 FQGNSA. With V trimmed by 5 bases and J by 2 bases, 10 bases remained unmatched. The CDR3 consists of 16 residues. The CDR3 spells CASSLTGTSFAYEQYF. Here the CDR3 DNA reads TGTGCCAGCAGCCTAACCGGGACTAGCTTTGCCTACGAGCAGTACTTC.

In its sample, this clone was seen once. A junction end diverges from the germline sequence, so it may reflect a read error. The gene calls are TRBV7-9 and TRBJ1-3, with 9 bases lining up with TRBD1. The germline V gene encodes CDR1 SEHNR and CDR2 FQNEAQ (reference sequence). This CDR3 contains 18 residues. CDR3 in DNA: TGTTCCAGCAGCCGAGCTGGGACAGGGTTTAGCTCTGGAAACACCATATATTTT. Protein sequence: CSSSRAGTGFSSGNTIYF.

Here the CDR3 reads CAIHGEETQYF. The CDR3 region has the DNA TGTGCCATCCATGGAGAGGAGACCCAGTACTTC. The chain joins TRBV2 to TRBJ2-5; D not resolved. Trimming stripped 10 bases from V and 5 bases from J, with 11 bases between. Germline V lookup: CDR1 SNHLY, CDR2 FYNNEI. This CDR3 region has 11 residues.

Only one count was recorded for this clone. The CDR3 nucleotides read TGTGCCACATCGACAGGGTTCGATGAGCAGTTCTTC. Its translation is CATSTGFDEQFF. The V and J genes are TRBV6-5 and TRBJ2-1; TRBD1 matches 7 bases. The CDR3 is made up of 12 amino acids. Germline V gene sequence: CDR1 MNHEY, CDR2 SVGAGI. The trim removed 10 bases at V and 8 bases at J, leaving 8 bases unmatched.

This rearrangement joins TRBV9 to TRBJ2-1; D is ambiguous. The CDR3 contains 12 residues. V lost 0 bases, J lost 5 bases, and 3 bases lay in between. Per the germline V gene, CDR1 is SGDLS and CDR2 is YYNGEE. This CDR3 is CASSVVNNEQFF. The CDR3 DNA follows: TGTGCCAGCAGCGTAGTTAACAATGAGCAGTTCTTC.

The chain combines TRBV7-9 with TRBJ1-2, with 7 bases fitting TRBD1. CDR1 SEHNR and CDR2 FQNEAQ come from the germline V gene (reference sequence). The CDR3 length is 15 residues. The J segment lost 0 bases and the V segment lost 5 bases, leaving 6 bases of the junction unmatched. Here the CDR3 DNA reads TGTGCCAGCAGCCCAGGGACAGATCCTAACTATGGCTACACCTTC. This sequence encodes CASSPGTDPNYGYTF. Supplemented by reference TRBV7-9 and TRBJ1-2, the full variable domain reads DTGVSQNPRHKITKRGQNVTFRCDPISEHNRLYWYRQTLGQGPEFLTYFQNEAQLEKSRLLSDRFSAERPKGSFSTLEIQRTEQGDSAMYLCASSPGTDPNYGYTFGSGTRLTVV.

The chain uses TRBV11-2 and TRBJ1-2; a weak D match, TRBD1 (5 bases). There are 14 residues in the CDR3. Trimming removed 2 bases at V and 3 bases at J, with 10 bases between. Germline values: CDR1 SGHAT, CDR2 FQNNGV. The CDR3 region is CASSLSPGDYGYTF. CDR3 in DNA: TGTGCCAGCAGCTTAAGTCCGGGGGACTATGGCTACACCTTC.

This clone was recorded a few times. The chain couples TRBV7-9 to TRBJ2-7; no firm D call. Germline lookup yields CDR1 SEHNR and CDR2 FQNEAQ (reference sequence). Trimming left V 3 bases short and J 0 bases short, with 9 bases between. This CDR3 has 14 amino acids. CDR3: CASSLGWSSYEQYF. The CDR3 DNA is TGTGCCAGCAGCTTGGGTTGGAGCTCCTACGAGCAGTACTTC.

The rearrangement links TRBV7-2 to TRBJ1-6, with 7 nucleotides matching TRBD1. CDR3 size: 16 residues. V lost 5 bases and J lost 9; bases outside the gene matches: 13. Looked up from germline, CDR1 is SGHTA and CDR2 is FQGNSA. This CDR3 reads CASSPRQGIRFSPLHF. CDR3 nucleotides: TGTGCCAGCAGCCCTAGACAGGGTATAAGGTTTTCACCCCTCCACTTT.

This sequence joins TRBV19 and TRBJ1-6; D perhaps matches TRBD1 (5 bases). The CDR3 totals 15 residues. With 4 bases removed from V and 7 bases from J, the gap between germline ends came to 14 bases. From germline, CDR1 is LNHDA and CDR2 SQIVND (reference sequence). The CDR3 nucleotides read TGTGCCAGTAGTAGGGGCGGCATGGGGAATTCACCCCTCCACTTT. Its translation: CASSRGGMGNSPLHF.

This sequence joins TRBV5-4 and TRBJ2-1; 10 bases map to TRBD2. The V gene's germline CDR1 is SGHNT and CDR2 YYREEE (reference sequence). J was trimmed by 10 bases and V by 0 bases; bases with no gene match: 4. The CDR3 loop spans 14 amino acids. This CDR3 is CASSLVVAGGEQFF. CDR3 nucleotide sequence: TGTGCCAGCAGCTTGGTGGTAGCGGGAGGAGAGCAGTTCTTC.

The sample holds one count of this clone. This chain joins TRBV7-9 and TRBJ1-1; 9 nucleotides agree with TRBD1. Germline-derived CDR1 and CDR2 are SEHNR and FQNEAQ (reference sequence). The V gene end was trimmed by 5 bases and the J gene end by 7 bases; junction bases not matched to a gene: 11. The CDR3 consists of 15 residues. The CDR3 reads CASSPPGQGFGEAFF. Here the CDR3 DNA reads TGTGCCAGCAGCCCTCCGGGACAGGGTTTCGGTGAAGCTTTCTTT.

This sequence joins TRBV2 and TRBJ2-5; TRBD1 aligns across 11 bases. CDR1 SNHLY and CDR2 FYNNEI come from the germline V gene. The ends lost 7 bases at V and 5 bases at J; junction bases unmatched: 6. The length of the CDR3 is 14 residues. This CDR3 reads CASKMGTGGETQYF. The CDR3, as DNA: TGTGCCAGCAAGATGGGGACAGGGGGTGAGACCCAGTACTTC.

The rearrangement joins TRBV28 to TRBJ2-1, with 14 bases lining up with TRBD2. Germline values: CDR1 MDHEN, CDR2 SYDVKM. The CDR3 is made up of 14 amino acids. Trimming removed 5 bases from V and 9 bases from J; junction bases left unmatched: 3. The CDR3 reads CASSRGTSGGEQFF. The DNA for the CDR3 is TGTGCCAGCAGTCGCGGGACTAGCGGGGGTGAGCAGTTCTTC.

This clone is a singleton in its sample. V usage is TRBV6-5 and J usage is TRBJ2-7; 7 bases line up with TRBD1. V trimming: 10 bases; J trimming: 7 bases; junction bases outside the gene matches: 10. The length of the CDR3 is 12 residues. Germline V gives CDR1 MNHEY, CDR2 SVGAGI. CDR3 loop: CAITPTGSEQYF. The DNA for the CDR3 is TGTGCCATCACTCCGACAGGGTCAGAGCAGTACTTC.

V gene TRBV6-5 combines with J gene TRBJ2-3; D is perhaps TRBD2 (5 bases). Germline CDR1 and CDR2: MNHEY and SVGAGI. This CDR3 has 14 residues. Trimming removed 5 bases at V and 0 bases at J, with 9 bases between. DNA for the CDR3: TGTGCCAGCAGTAGGAGAGGGAGCACAGATACGCAGTATTTT. It specifies CASSRRGSTDTQYF.